The next 26 T cell receptor beta chains were all read from a single sample in a study of T cells after yellow fever vaccination. Each CDR3 protein gets one entry after TCRdb re-called the 5' RACE reads with MiXCR. The table includes some 73,000 distinct CDR3 sequences, almost 8% detected once. The sample in question was CD8+ T cells sorted from PBMCs, obtained on the day of the yellow fever booster vaccination. Receptors were obtained from a man aged 30-40 years who received the YFV17D yellow fever vaccine.

This clonotype was picked up many times. The J gene is TRBJ2-1, the V gene TRBV4-2; D is unresolved. The V end was cut by 3 bases, the J end by 3 bases, with 3 bases between. The length of the CDR3 is 12 residues. In germline, CDR1 is LGHNA, CDR2 YNFKEQ. The CDR3 here is CASSQDYNEQFF. The CDR3 nucleotides are TGTGCCAGCAGCCAGGACTACAATGAGCAGTTCTTC.

This clonotype has a count of ten or more. The rearrangement links TRBV2 to TRBJ2-3; perhaps TRBD2 as D (6 bases). Trimming stripped 10 bases from V and 5 bases from J, with 19 bases between. Germline V gene data show CDR1 as SNHLY and CDR2 as FYNNEI. The CDR3 totals 14 residues. CDR3 loop: CATSRAGIQDTQYF. In nucleotides, the CDR3 is TGTGCCACCTCCCGCGCGGGGATACAAGATACGCAGTATTTT. Full variable domain (outside the CDR3, taken from reference TRBV2 and TRBJ2-3): EPEVTQTPSHQVTQMGQEVILRCVPISNHLYFYWYRQILGQKVEFLVSFYNNEISEKSEIFDDQFSVERPDGSNFTLKIRSTKLEDSAMYFCATSRAGIQDTQYFGPGTRLTVL.

The table lists this clonotype with a few counts. The chain uses TRBV27 and TRBJ2-7, with D possibly matching TRBD2 (6 bases). This CDR3 has 14 residues. From germline, CDR1 is MNHEY and CDR2 SMNVEV (reference sequence). The V end lost 8 bases, the J end lost 2 bases, and 16 bases lay between the germline ends. The CDR3 sequence: CASWAVADPYEQYF. In DNA form, the CDR3 reads TGTGCCAGCTGGGCTGTAGCGGACCCCTACGAGCAGTACTTC.

This clonotype was counted a few times. The V and J genes are TRBV4-3 and TRBJ2-7; no firm D call. Trimming left V 0 bases short and J 1 base short, with 13 bases between. CDR3 size: 16 residues. Germline V gene lookup returns CDR1 LGHNA and CDR2 YSLEER. CDR3 sequence reads: CASSQEVTTFSYEQYF. CDR3 in DNA: TGCGCCAGCAGCCAAGAGGTAACTACCTTTTCCTACGAGCAGTACTTC.

The chain uses TRBV20-1 and TRBJ2-7; either TRBD1 or TRBD2 may supply D (5 bases each). CDR3 length equals 11 residues. V shed 5 bases and J shed 5 bases, with 10 bases lying between them. Per the germline V gene, CDR1 is DFQATT and CDR2 is SNEGSKA (reference sequence). CDR3 sequence: CSASRGDEQYF. CDR3 DNA sequence: TGCAGTGCTTCTCGGGGCGACGAGCAGTACTTC.

Comment on this clonotype: This sequence may be a read error, since a much larger clone differs from it by one base. The V call is TRBV5-1, the J call TRBJ2-7, with 9 bases fitting TRBD1. The CDR3 contains 13 residues. Germline V gene data show CDR1 as SGHRS and CDR2 as YFSETQ. The CDR3 here is CASSPGTGYEHYF. The CDR3 DNA reads as TGCGCCAGCAGCCCGGGGACAGGGTACGAGCACTACTTC. The full variable domain, with the rest looked up from reference TRBV5-1 and TRBJ2-7, is KAGVTQTPRYLIKTRGQQVTLSCSPISGHRSVSWYQQTPGQGLQFLFEYFSETQRNKGNFPGRFSGRQFSNSRSEMNVSTLELGDSALYLCASSPGTGYEHYFGPGTRLTVT.

This clonotype was seen many times. This sequence joins TRBV20-1 and TRBJ2-7, with D possibly TRBD1 on 5 matching bases. CDR3 length equals 14 residues. The V and J ends lost 0 bases and 0 bases respectively, with 9 bases between them. From germline, CDR1 is DFQATT and CDR2 SNEGSKA (reference sequence). CDR3 DNA: TGCAGTGCTAGAGACAGAGACAGCTCCTACGAGCAGTACTTC. It is translated as CSARDRDSSYEQYF.

This clonotype was seen more than once but under ten times. This chain connects TRBV6-1 to TRBJ2-1, with TRBD2 identical over 10 bases. Germline loops: CDR1 MNHNS, CDR2 SASEGT. Trimming at V came to 5 bases and at J to 4 bases, leaving 5 bases not matched to a gene. The CDR3 spans 15 residues. Here the CDR3 DNA reads TGTGCCAGCAGTCCGAGCGGGAGGGGGTACAATGAGCAGTTCTTC. This gives the protein CASSPSGRGYNEQFF.

This clonotype was counted only a few times. This chain joins TRBV6-5 and TRBJ2-1; D possibly corresponds to TRBD2 (5 bases). V gave up 2 bases and J gave up 9 bases, with 11 bases separating them. The CDR3 contains 13 residues. The V gene's germline CDR1 is MNHEY and CDR2 SVGAGI. The chain's CDR3 is CASSYERAGEQFF. In nucleotides, the CDR3 is TGTGCCAGCAGTTACGAGAGGGCGGGTGAGCAGTTCTTC.

This clonotype was found a few times. The rearrangement links TRBV30 to TRBJ2-5, with 9 bases identical to TRBD1. The CDR3 spans 16 residues. The junction had 6 bases not matched to a gene; V was cut back by 0 bases and J by 1 base. Germline V CDR1 and CDR2: GTSNPN, SVGIG (reference sequence). The CDR3 reads CAWSVTRQGVQETQYF. In DNA, the CDR3 is TGTGCCTGGAGTGTAACCCGACAGGGGGTCCAAGAGACCCAGTACTTC.

The chain recombines TRBV15 with TRBJ2-1; TRBD1 aligns across 7 bases. Looked up from germline, CDR1 is LNHNV and CDR2 is YYDKDF (reference sequence). This CDR3 has 15 amino acids. With V trimmed by 3 bases and J by 9 bases, 11 bases remained unmatched. CDR3 region: CATSRGRDSYGEQFF. DNA for the CDR3: TGTGCCACCAGCAGGGGTCGGGACAGCTACGGTGAGCAGTTCTTC. The full variable domain, with the rest looked up from reference TRBV15 and TRBJ2-1, is DAMVIQNPRYQVTQFGKPVTLSCSQTLNHNVMYWYQQKSSQAPKLLFHYYDKDFNNEADTPDNFQSRRPNTSFCFLDIRSPGLGDTAMYLCATSRGRDSYGEQFFGPGTRLTVL.

This chain connects TRBV4-3 to TRBJ2-1; D remains unclear. Germline V gene sequence: CDR1 LGHNA, CDR2 YSLEER. This CDR3 region has 16 residues. Deletions cut 1 base from V and 2 bases from J, with 12 bases between. DNA for the CDR3: TGCGCCAGCAGCCAAGGGAGCGTTGATACCTACAATGAGCAGTTCTTC. Protein: CASSQGSVDTYNEQFF.

This clonotype was recorded a few times. The chain couples TRBV28 to TRBJ2-7; 11 positions match TRBD1. Germline lookup yields CDR1 MDHEN and CDR2 SYDVKM. The CDR3 is 15 amino acids. V shed 2 bases, J shed 6 bases, and the junction held 6 bases outside the gene matches. CDR3 in amino acids: CASSLGGQGASEQYF. The CDR3 DNA follows: TGTGCCAGCAGTTTAGGAGGACAGGGGGCCAGCGAGCAGTACTTC.

Concerning this clonotype: A much larger clone is a single base away; this may be a read error. The chain has TRBV5-1 and TRBJ2-7; D is ambiguous. Looked up from germline, CDR1 is SGHRS and CDR2 is YFSETQ. With 4 bases removed from V and 3 bases from J, the gap between germline ends came to 17 bases. CDR3 length: 15 residues. The CDR3 sequence is CASSRRTNVSYEQYF. The CDR3 bases are TGCGCCAGCAGCCGACGCACTAACGTGAGCTACGAGCAGTACTTC.

Many counts were recorded for this clonotype. V is TRBV20-1 and J is TRBJ2-5, with D perhaps matching TRBD2 (5 bases). The CDR3 is 14 amino acids. Trimming took off 6 bases at V and 5 bases at J, with 19 bases between the two ends. In germline, CDR1 is DFQATT, CDR2 SNEGSKA (reference sequence). This CDR3 is CSAPPEGSWETQYF. Here the CDR3 DNA reads TGCAGTGCCCCCCCAGAGGGCTCATGGGAGACCCAGTACTTC.

This clonotype was counted a few times. The V call is TRBV12-3 or TRBV12-4, the J call TRBJ2-7; 11 bases align to TRBD2. This CDR3 is 14 amino acids long. The trim removed 6 bases at V and 4 bases at J, leaving 5 bases unmatched. DNA of the CDR3: TGTGCCAGCAGCCCGGGACTAGCGGCATACGAGCAGTACTTC. It encodes CASSPGLAAYEQYF.

This clonotype was detected ten times or more. The chain uses TRBV20-1 and TRBJ2-7; 7 positions agree with TRBD1. This CDR3 has 12 residues. Germline loops: CDR1 DFQATT, CDR2 SNEGSKA (reference sequence). The V segment lost 6 bases and the J segment 6 bases; nucleotides outside the gene matches: 8. The chain's CDR3 is CSARQGMSEQYF. In DNA form, the CDR3 reads TGCAGTGCAAGACAGGGTATGAGCGAGCAGTACTTC.

The chain employs TRBV27 and TRBJ2-7, with TRBD2 matching over 11 bases. Germline CDR1 is MNHEY and CDR2 is SMNVEV (reference sequence). V was clipped by 2 bases and J by 3 bases; unmatched bases: 6. This CDR3 spans 16 amino acids. As DNA, the CDR3 is TGTGCCAGCAGTTTAGAAGGGACTAGCGGATTCTACGAGCAGTACTTC. This gives the protein CASSLEGTSGFYEQYF.

This clonotype was seen repeatedly, ten times or more. The chain links TRBV6-2 or TRBV6-3 to TRBJ2-5; TRBD1 agrees at 7 bases. Per the germline V gene, CDR1 is MNHEY and CDR2 is SVGEGT. V dropped 4 bases and J dropped 0; count of bases not matched to a gene: 11. CDR3 length equals 17 residues. The CDR3 sequence: CASSFDRPRGYQETQYF. The DNA for the CDR3 is TGTGCCAGCAGTTTCGATCGGCCCAGGGGGTACCAAGAGACCCAGTACTTC.

This clonotype was seen more than once but under ten times. V gene TRBV15 combines with J gene TRBJ2-7; the match to TRBD1 covers 10 bases. Trimming at V came to 3 bases and at J to 3 bases, leaving 5 bases not matched to a gene. CDR1 and CDR2 (germline): LNHNV, YYDKDF (reference sequence). There are 15 residues in the CDR3. The CDR3: CATSRGTGVNYEQYF. DNA for the CDR3: TGTGCCACCAGCAGGGGGACAGGGGTTAACTACGAGCAGTACTTC.

This chain joins TRBV5-1 and TRBJ2-7; TRBD2 matches at 7 bases. The CDR3 covers 14 residues. Germline V gene sequence: CDR1 SGHRS, CDR2 YFSETQ. The V gene end was trimmed by 4 bases and the J gene end by 3 bases; junction bases not matched to a gene: 7. The CDR3 DNA reads TGCGCCAGCAGCCCCCTGGGGACTAACTACGAGCAGTACTTC. This gives the protein CASSPLGTNYEQYF.

The rearrangement joins TRBV5-1 to TRBJ1-1; 9 bases are shared with TRBD1. The CDR3 runs 14 residues. V lost 1 base and J lost 7; bases outside the gene matches: 5. Germline V gene data show CDR1 as SGHRS and CDR2 as YFSETQ. The CDR3 nucleotides read TGCGCCAGCAGCTTGACAGGGGGCCCACGTGAAGCTTTCTTT. This translates into CASSLTGGPREAFF. Variable domain in full (rest from reference TRBV5-1 and TRBJ1-1): KAGVTQTPRYLIKTRGQQVTLSCSPISGHRSVSWYQQTPGQGLQFLFEYFSETQRNKGNFPGRFSGRQFSNSRSEMNVSTLELGDSALYLCASSLTGGPREAFFGQGTRLTVV.

In this sample, this clonotype turned up many times. V gene TRBV6-2 or TRBV6-3 combines with J gene TRBJ2-7; a possible D gene is TRBD2 (6 bases). The CDR3 length is 16 residues. Germline-derived CDR1 and CDR2 are MNHEY and SVGEGT. V lost 2 bases, J lost 0 bases, and 14 bases lay in between. The CDR3 DNA is TGTGCCAGCAGTTACGAGCCGTGGGGACTCTCCTACGAGCAGTACTTC. Encoded protein: CASSYEPWGLSYEQYF.

The chain employs TRBV28 and TRBJ2-3; tentatively, D is TRBD1 (5 bases). This CDR3 comprises 16 residues. The V and J ends lost 2 bases and 0 bases respectively, with 12 bases between them. Germline CDR1 is MDHEN and CDR2 is SYDVKM. This chain's CDR3 is CASSLTGTTSTDTQYF. Written as DNA, the CDR3 is TGTGCCAGCAGTTTAACAGGTACCACTAGCACAGATACGCAGTATTTT.

In its sample, this clonotype was seen many times. The V and J genes are TRBV28 and TRBJ2-2; either TRBD1 or TRBD2 may fit D (5 bases each). This CDR3 contains 17 residues. The V and J ends lost 4 bases and 0 bases respectively, with 15 bases between them. Germline V lookup: CDR1 MDHEN, CDR2 SYDVKM. CDR3 region: CASSSSALGPNTGELFF. The DNA for the CDR3 is TGTGCCAGCAGTTCCTCCGCCCTGGGACCGAACACCGGGGAGCTGTTTTTT. Full variable domain (missing parts from reference TRBV28 and TRBJ2-2): DVKVTQSSRYLVKRTGEKVFLECVQDMDHENMFWYRQDPGLGLRLIYFSYDVKMKEKGDIPEGYSVSREKKERFSLILESASTNQTSMYLCASSSSALGPNTGELFFGEGSRLTVL.

V usage is TRBV14 and J usage is TRBJ2-7, with a possible D match to TRBD2 (5 bases). CDR1 and CDR2 (germline): SGHDN, FVKESK. Between the trimmed V and J ends, which lost 1 base and 0 bases, there was a span of 10 bases. This CDR3 region has 15 residues. CDR3 sequence: CASSQGAGVSYEQYF. CDR3 DNA: TGTGCCAGCAGCCAAGGCGCCGGGGTCTCCTACGAGCAGTACTTC.